The 7 T cell receptor beta chains below all came from one sample that was sequenced in a study of cytomegalovirus exposure and HLA in healthy donors. It was with 60 Vbeta and 13 Jbeta primers that the PCR ran. Produced via immunoSEQ multiplex PCR; TCRdb's table is partial and in-frame only. The sample has about 110,000 clones; roughly 76% are singletons. Sequencing was carried out using PBMCs. The receptors come from a man aged 18 to 29 in good health and CMV-seronegative.

Points on this clone: An end of the junction differs from the germline gene, which may be a read error. This sequence joins TRBV6-5 and TRBJ1-2; 9 bases agree with TRBD1. The germline V gene has CDR1 MNHEY and CDR2 SVGAGI. The CDR3 runs to 15 residues. The CDR3, as DNA: TGTGCCAGCAGTTCAGCCGGGACAGGGAACTATGGCTACCCCTTC. It specifies CASSSAGTGNYGYPF.

This clone was seen only once. The chain couples TRBV7-3 to TRBJ2-6; the match to TRBD1 covers 8 bases. With V trimmed by 2 bases and J by 0 bases, 3 bases remained unmatched. Germline values: CDR1 SGHTA, CDR2 FQGTGA. The CDR3 is made up of 17 amino acids. The CDR3 bases are TGTGCCAGCAGCTTAGCCACAGGGGGCTCTGGGGCCAACGTCCTGACTTTC. Its protein is CASSLATGGSGANVLTF.

J is TRBJ2-3 and V is TRBV7-9; 7 bases line up with TRBD2. The CDR3 covers 14 residues. Germline CDR1 and CDR2: SEHNR and FQNEAQ (reference sequence). V shed 4 bases, J shed 9 bases, and the junction held 10 bases outside the gene matches. CDR3 residues: CASSSLTSWETQYF. CDR3 nucleotide sequence: TGTGCCAGCAGCTCACTGACTAGCTGGGAAACGCAGTATTTT.

The J gene is TRBJ2-3, the V gene TRBV11-2; no clear D gene. The CDR3 spans 14 residues. Trimming removed 1 base at V and 2 bases at J, with 7 bases between. Germline loops: CDR1 SGHAT, CDR2 FQNNGV. Here the CDR3 reads CASSLVTATDTQYF. Here the CDR3 DNA reads TGTGCCAGCAGCTTAGTAACAGCCACAGATACGCAGTATTTT. Complete variable domain (other parts from reference TRBV11-2 and TRBJ2-3): EAGVAQSPRYKIIEKRQSVAFWCNPISGHATLYWYQQILGQGPKLLIQFQNNGVVDDSQLPKDRFSAERLKGVDSTLKIQPAKLEDSAVYLCASSLVTATDTQYFGPGTRLTVL.

This clone is a singleton in its sample. The J gene is TRBJ1-6, the V gene TRBV10-3, with 8 positions matching TRBD1. The CDR3 is made up of 16 amino acids. CDR1 and CDR2 from the germline V gene are ENHRY and SYGVKD. The V segment lost 6 bases and the J segment 8 bases; nucleotides outside the gene matches: 12. The CDR3 protein is CAISKKQGGMDSPLHF. The CDR3, as DNA: TGTGCCATCAGCAAAAAACAGGGGGGTATGGATTCACCCCTCCACTTT.

The rearrangement links TRBV29-1 to TRBJ2-5; the match to TRBD1 covers 7 bases. This CDR3 contains 14 residues. CDR1 is SQVTM, CDR2 ANQGSEA, per germline. The J segment lost 2 bases and the V segment lost 3 bases, leaving 6 bases of the junction unmatched. The CDR3 sequence: CSVDGTDSQETQYF. As DNA, the CDR3 is TGCAGCGTTGATGGGACAGACTCACAAGAGACCCAGTACTTC.

The genes are TRBV14 and TRBJ2-7; D is undetermined. The ends were cut back, 4 bases at V and 6 bases at J, with 22 bases in the middle. Germline CDR1 reads SGHDN; CDR2 reads FVKESK. The CDR3 length is 16 residues. The CDR3 nucleotides read TGTGCCAGCAGCCCCCTCCCGACTCTCCTCTCCCTCGAGCAGTACTTC. As protein: CASSPLPTLLSLEQYF.